This T cell receptor beta chain was obtained from a study of blood T cell repertoires in COVID-19. Germline values: CDR1 SGHNT, CDR2 YENEEA. V lost 7 bases and J lost 6, with 10 bases in between. The CDR3 extends over 12 amino acids. TCRdb's copy holds only in-frame clones and misses some; the assay was immunoSEQ multiplex PCR. The sample records approximately 100,000 clones, roughly 80% being singletons. Sequencing input: peripheral blood. The chain employs TRBV11-3 and TRBJ2-1, with a weak D call TRBD2 (5 bases). The TCR comes from a man aged 55 to 70 with acute or convalescent COVID-19. The CDR3 region is CASKGRSNEQFF. CDR3 sequence (DNA): TGTGCCAGCAAAGGGAGATCCAATGAGCAGTTCTTC.